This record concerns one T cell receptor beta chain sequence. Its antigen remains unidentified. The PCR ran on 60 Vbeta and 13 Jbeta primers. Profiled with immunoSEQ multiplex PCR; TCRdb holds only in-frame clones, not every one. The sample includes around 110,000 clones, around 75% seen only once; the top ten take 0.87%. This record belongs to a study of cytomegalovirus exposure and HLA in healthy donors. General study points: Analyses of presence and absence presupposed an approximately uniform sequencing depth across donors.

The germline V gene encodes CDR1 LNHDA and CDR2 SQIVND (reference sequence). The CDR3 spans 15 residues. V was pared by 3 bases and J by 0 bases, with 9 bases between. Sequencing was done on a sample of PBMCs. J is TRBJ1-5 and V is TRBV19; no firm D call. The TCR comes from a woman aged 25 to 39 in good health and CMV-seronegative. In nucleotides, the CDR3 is TGTGCCAGTAGTATGGCAGTTTATAGCAATCAGCCCCAGCATTTT. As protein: CASSMAVYSNQPQHF.